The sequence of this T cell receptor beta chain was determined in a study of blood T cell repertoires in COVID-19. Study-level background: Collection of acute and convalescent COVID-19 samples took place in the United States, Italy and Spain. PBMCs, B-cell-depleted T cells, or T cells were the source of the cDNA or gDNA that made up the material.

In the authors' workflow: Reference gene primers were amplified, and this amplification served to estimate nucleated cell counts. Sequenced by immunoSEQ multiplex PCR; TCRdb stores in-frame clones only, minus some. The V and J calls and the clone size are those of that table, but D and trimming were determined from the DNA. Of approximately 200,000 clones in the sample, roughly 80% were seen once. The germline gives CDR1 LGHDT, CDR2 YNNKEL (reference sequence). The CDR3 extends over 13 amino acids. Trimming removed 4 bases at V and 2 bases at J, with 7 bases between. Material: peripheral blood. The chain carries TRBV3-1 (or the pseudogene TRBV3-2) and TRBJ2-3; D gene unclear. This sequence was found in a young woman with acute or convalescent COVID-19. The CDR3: CASSLRVTDTQYF. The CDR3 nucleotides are TGTGCCAGCAGCCTACGGGTCACAGATACGCAGTATTTT.